The 20 T cell receptor beta chains listed next were all sequenced from one sample in a study of cytomegalovirus exposure and HLA in healthy donors. Use of 60 Vbeta and 13 Jbeta primers characterized the PCR. Data came from immunoSEQ multiplex PCR; TCRdb stores just in-frame clones and leaves some out. Among approximately 37,000 clones, around 74% were seen once, and the ten largest hold 6.3%. The sequencing sample was made of PBMCs. Every receptor here comes from a man aged 25 to 40 in good health and CMV-seronegative.

V gene TRBV6-1 combines with J gene TRBJ2-5; 9 bases agree with TRBD2. Looked up from germline, CDR1 is MNHNS and CDR2 is SASEGT. The V segment lost 5 bases and the J segment 2 bases; nucleotides outside the gene matches: 6. The CDR3 is made up of 15 amino acids. CDR3 coding DNA: TGTGCCAGCAGTTCCTGGGGACTAGCTCAAGAGACCCAGTACTTC. It translates to CASSSWGLAQETQYF.

The chain employs TRBV29-1 and TRBJ2-7, with 9 bases that match TRBD1. Germline trimming cut 7 bases from V and 1 base from J; bases unmatched to any gene: 8. This CDR3 has 14 residues. The germline V gene has CDR1 SQVTM and CDR2 ANQGSEA. The CDR3 spells CSGTAGTGSYEQYF. The CDR3, as DNA: TGCAGCGGTACGGCCGGGACAGGGTCCTACGAGCAGTACTTC.

This chain connects TRBV28 to TRBJ1-6; 7 positions agree with TRBD1. This CDR3 spans 14 amino acids. Germline trimming cut 6 bases from V and 4 bases from J; bases unmatched to any gene: 3. Looked up from germline, CDR1 is MDHEN and CDR2 is SYDVKM. CDR3 region: CASSRQGYNSPLHF. CDR3 nucleotides: TGTGCCAGCAGCCGACAGGGATATAATTCACCCCTCCACTTT.

This sequence joins TRBV28 and TRBJ1-1; 7 nucleotides line up with TRBD1. Unmatched junction bases numbered 9, after V lost 3 bases and J lost 5 bases. The CDR3 loop spans 15 amino acids. CDR1 and CDR2 (germline): MDHEN, SYDVKM. The CDR3 loop reads CASSLSKGGLTEAFF. The CDR3 DNA is TGTGCCAGCAGTTTGTCGAAAGGGGGCCTAACTGAAGCTTTCTTT.

Concerning this clone itself: Other DNA sequences in this sample translate to the same CDR3. The chain has TRBV6-5 and TRBJ1-2; TRBD1 matches at 8 bases. The ends lost 6 bases at V and 0 bases at J; junction bases unmatched: 6. The CDR3 is 15 amino acids. Germline V gene lookup returns CDR1 MNHEY and CDR2 SVGAGI. The CDR3 here is CASSPTGQANYGYTF. The CDR3 nucleotides are TGTGCCAGCAGCCCAACGGGACAGGCTAACTATGGCTACACCTTC.

V gene TRBV19 combines with J gene TRBJ2-7; D not resolved. Germline assignment: CDR1 LNHDA and CDR2 SQIVND (reference sequence). The length of the CDR3 is 15 residues. Trimming removed 0 bases from V and 3 bases from J, with 12 bases in between. CDR3 sequence reads: CASSIDPARSYEQYF. The CDR3 DNA follows: TGTGCCAGTAGTATAGATCCGGCTAGGAGCTACGAGCAGTACTTC.

In its sample, this clone was seen once. The rearrangement joins TRBV4-1 to TRBJ2-1; 10 bases fit TRBD2. There are 18 residues in the CDR3. Germline assignment: CDR1 MGHRA and CDR2 YSYEKL. Unmatched junction bases numbered 12, after V lost 1 base and J lost 6 bases. The CDR3 sequence: CASSQGSQRGGRSNEQFF. The CDR3 DNA sequence: TGCGCCAGCAGCCAAGGGAGCCAGCGGGGGGGCCGGAGCAATGAGCAGTTCTTC.

The rearrangement joins TRBV7-2 to TRBJ1-5, with a tentative D call TRBD1 (6 bases). V was trimmed by 5 bases and J by 2 bases, leaving 19 bases between them. Germline V CDR1 and CDR2: SGHTA, FQGNSA. The CDR3 is 17 amino acids. The CDR3 DNA sequence: TGTGCCAGCAGCAATCACAGGGATCTCTCTGGCAATCAGCCCCAGCATTTT. Its protein product is CASSNHRDLSGNQPQHF.

The V call is TRBV6-1, the J call TRBJ1-5; D is unclear. The CDR3 has 14 amino acids. CDR1 is MNHNS and CDR2 is SASEGT in the germline V gene. V lost 7 bases to trimming and J lost 7 bases, with 17 bases between them. The CDR3, as DNA: TGTGCCAGCACTACTTCTCGGGGTCAGCAGCCCCAGCATTTT. Translation: CASTTSRGQQPQHF.

In nucleotides, the CDR3 is TGCGCCAGCAGCCAAGACTTGGCTTGGGAGCAGTACTTC. The encoded protein is CASSQDLAWEQYF. The chain combines TRBV4-1 with TRBJ2-5, with a possible D match to TRBD2 (5 bases). This CDR3 is built from 13 residues. Germline loops: CDR1 MGHRA, CDR2 YSYEKL. V shed 0 bases and J shed 11 bases, with 13 bases lying between them.

DNA of the CDR3: TGTGCCAGCTCACTAAACAGGGGAGACACTGAAGCTTTCTTT. Its translation is CASSLNRGDTEAFF. This rearrangement joins TRBV18 to TRBJ1-1; 7 bases match TRBD1. Germline V gives CDR1 KGHSH, CDR2 LQKENI. V shed 4 bases and J 3 bases; nucleotides not matched to a gene: 5. The CDR3 length is 14 residues.

The chain joins TRBV5-1 to TRBJ1-2; 9 positions agree with TRBD1. Trimming took 4 bases from V and 7 from J; bases not matched to a gene: 8. Looked up from germline, CDR1 is SGHRS and CDR2 is YFSETQ. The length of the CDR3 is 14 residues. The CDR3 here is CASSEGTGLSGYTF. The CDR3, as DNA: TGCGCCAGCAGCGAAGGGACAGGGCTGAGTGGCTACACCTTC.

The rearrangement uses TRBV18 and TRBJ1-5; the D gene is possibly TRBD1 (5 bases). V lost 6 bases to trimming and J lost 6 bases, with 21 bases between them. The germline V gene has CDR1 KGHSH and CDR2 LQKENI. There are 16 residues in the CDR3. The CDR3 reads CASSPTGGRVSQPQHF. The CDR3 DNA reads TGTGCCAGCTCCCCCACGGGGGGAAGGGTAAGTCAGCCCCAGCATTTT.

The V gene is TRBV6-6, the J gene TRBJ2-5; the match to TRBD2 covers 7 bases. The CDR3 is 13 amino acids. The junction had 3 bases not matched to a gene; V was cut back by 7 bases and J by 1 base. The germline V gene has CDR1 MNHNY and CDR2 SVGAGI (reference sequence). The CDR3 region is CASTGLVQETQYF. The DNA for the CDR3 is TGTGCCAGCACCGGACTAGTCCAAGAGACCCAGTACTTC.

This rearrangement joins TRBV21-1 to TRBJ1-2; the table's D call TRBD1 went unverified against the DNA. TRBV21-1 is assigned pseudogene status. This CDR3 has 16 amino acids. CDR3 residues: CASSNVGSVGNYGYTF. The CDR3 coding sequence is TGTGCCAGCAGCAACGTGGGCTCGGTTGGGAACTATGGCTACACCTTC.

The J gene is TRBJ2-2, the V gene TRBV11-2; no clear D gene. V was clipped by 3 bases and J by 0 bases, with 2 bases between them. The CDR3 loop spans 13 amino acids. The germline V gene has CDR1 SGHAT and CDR2 FQNNGV. Written as DNA, the CDR3 is TGTGCCAGCAGCTTCACGAACACCGGGGAGCTGTTTTTT. Translating gives CASSFTNTGELFF.

This rearrangement joins TRBV14 to TRBJ1-2, with D tentatively TRBD1 (6 bases). Germline V gene sequence: CDR1 SGHDN, CDR2 FVKESK. V lost 6 bases and J 5 bases, leaving 16 bases between the germline ends. The length of the CDR3 is 14 residues. The CDR3 sequence: CASSPTQGKYGYTF. Written as DNA, the CDR3 is TGTGCCAGCAGTCCTACTCAGGGGAAGTATGGCTACACCTTC.

The chain employs TRBV18 and TRBJ2-7; 8 nucleotides line up with TRBD1. This CDR3 comprises 13 residues. Germline CDR1 reads KGHSH; CDR2 reads LQKENI. The V gene end was trimmed by 6 bases and the J gene end by 6 bases; junction bases not matched to a gene: 7. The CDR3 DNA follows: TGTGCCAGCTCCCGACCGACAGGGGTCGAGCAGTACTTC. This translates into CASSRPTGVEQYF.

The chain uses TRBV9 and TRBJ2-2; possible D gene TRBD1, 6 bases. The CDR3 runs 16 residues. The germline V and J ends were trimmed by 8 bases and 1 base, with 18 bases remaining between them. The germline gives CDR1 SGDLS, CDR2 YYNGEE. CDR3 sequence reads: CASGDQGSLNTGELFF. As DNA, the CDR3 is TGTGCCAGTGGGGATCAGGGGTCCCTGAACACCGGGGAGCTGTTTTTT.

This clone appeared once. This sequence joins TRBV7-9 and TRBJ2-5; TRBD1 matches at 9 bases. The CDR3 runs 16 residues. Germline V gene lookup returns CDR1 SEHNR and CDR2 FQNEAQ (reference sequence). Trimming at V came to 5 bases and at J to 5 bases, leaving 12 bases not matched to a gene. CDR3 in amino acids: CASSPRNRGRDETQYF. CDR3 DNA sequence: TGTGCCAGCAGCCCACGGAACAGGGGGCGCGACGAGACCCAGTACTTC.